This T cell receptor beta chain was captured by sequencing in a study of blood T cell repertoires in COVID-19 (dated by TCRdb to 2018 to 2021). Study-level background: Samples covering the acute and convalescent phases of COVID-19 were provided by collaborators in the United States, Italy and Spain. The prospective study material was composed of cDNA or gDNA derived from T cells, B-cell-depleted T cells, or PBMCs. Deeply sampled blood TCRbeta repertoires from subjects exposed to, actively infected with, or recovered from COVID-19 were included in the dataset. The repertoires were released in a freely available public database meant as a resource for research on the immune response to SARS-CoV-2. The samples were drawn from the first 160 participants of the ongoing ImmuneRACE study and from 1,254 subjects provided by 6 global collaborators. The sample metadata nearly always contained a de-identified subject ID, COVID-19 status, age in years and sex. Where available, HLA class I and class II types were obtained from metadata supplied by the sample provider rather than from assay-based typing.

The immunoSEQ Assay, a bias-controlled multiplex PCR, was used to amplify TCRbeta CDR3 regions from genomic DNA. The study's own analysis went as follows. The number of nucleated cells in each sample was estimated by amplification of reference gene primers within the assay. Sequence reads were collapsed and filtered to measure the absolute abundance of every unique TCRbeta CDR3 rearrangement. For each sample, productive Simpson clonality was calculated by taking the square root of Simpson's diversity index across productive rearrangements. Imported from immuneACCESS, the table was reduced by TCRdb to in-frame sequences with V and J called. These copies leave out some clones; in studies compared against another copy, an unresolved V gene accounts for under half, and the cause of the remainder is not known. V and J calls and clone size follow that table, whereas D and trimming were derived from the DNA. The sample profile shows over 65,000 clones; 80% to 95% of them were found once. The ten largest clonotypes hold 6.9% of the sample.

The germline V gene encodes CDR1 SGDLS and CDR2 YYNGEE. Here V drops 0 bases and J drops 1 base, and the junction holds 7 bases not matched to any gene. Including the terminal cysteine and phenylalanine, the CDR3 comprises 17 residues. Of the read, only the CDR3 DNA is kept; its 51 bases are in frame from base 1. About this clone: What this receptor recognizes is not known. Qualities for individual bases were not recorded, and no much larger clone is one base off.

Each collaborating institution followed its own protocols to collect whole blood in K2EDTA tubes. For TCRbeta analysis, collaborators shipped samples as frozen whole blood, isolated PBMCs, or DNA extracted from either of those sample types. The study at large found these results: Clinical and demographic metadata were provided uncurated, with the amount varying by source and participant.

The sequenced material came from peripheral blood. The rearrangement combines TRBV9 with TRBJ2-7, with 10 middle bases fitting TRBD2. The clonotype originates from a human donor in a cohort sampled during active COVID-19. The DNA reads as follows: TGTGCCAGCAGCGTAGAGGCTAGCGGGGGCATTTCCTACGAGCAGTACTTC. Its translation is CASSVEASGGISYEQYF. Supplemented by the reference TRBV9 and TRBJ2-7 proteins around the CDR3, the complete variable domain is DSGVTQTPKHLITATGQRVTLRCSPRSGDLSVYWYQQSLDQGLQFLIQYYNGEERAKGNILERFSAQQFPDLHSELNLSSLELGDSALYFCASSVEASGGISYEQYFGPGTRLTVT.